This passage covers 20 T cell receptor beta chains from one sample sequenced in a study of radiation and T cells in renal cell carcinoma. Profiling relied on immunoSEQ multiplex PCR, and the TCRdb table lists in-frame clones only, not all of them. This table has about 90,000 clones, approximately 86% appearing once. Time point: blood 4 weeks post-SBRT, at nephrectomy. Treatment: 15 Gy SBRT to primary tumor, nephrectomy 4 weeks later. Material: blood, obtained from a patient whose treatment included radiotherapy and nephrectomy. Receptors originate from a man aged 50 or older with renal cell carcinoma.

This sequence joins TRBV6-5 and TRBJ1-1; D is undetermined. Trimming took off 2 bases at V and 0 bases at J, with 7 bases between the two ends. CDR3 length: 14 amino acids. Germline CDR1 MNHEY, CDR2 SVGAGI. Written as DNA, the CDR3 is TGTGCCAGCAGTTACGGGCAGTTGAACACTGAAGCTTTCTTT. This sequence encodes CASSYGQLNTEAFF.

This chain uses TRBV5-1 with TRBJ1-4; 7 bases align to TRBD1. With 0 bases clipped from V and 1 base from J, the junction kept 6 bases outside the gene matches. This CDR3 has 17 residues. CDR1 SGHRS and CDR2 YFSETQ come from the germline V gene. The CDR3 DNA follows: TGCGCCAGCAGCTTGGCCGGCAGGGGGTTAACTAATGAAAAACTGTTTTTT. This gives the protein CASSLAGRGLTNEKLFF.

The chain recombines TRBV4-3 with TRBJ1-1; TRBD1 agrees at 7 bases. This CDR3 has 18 residues. Germline lookup yields CDR1 LGHNA and CDR2 YSLEER. With V trimmed by 1 base and J by 0 bases, 11 bases remained unmatched. CDR3 region: CASSQGFATGTLNTEAFF. For the CDR3, the DNA is TGCGCCAGCAGCCAAGGATTTGCGACAGGGACCCTGAACACTGAAGCTTTCTTT.

V usage is TRBV5-1 and J usage is TRBJ2-3; 10 nucleotides line up with TRBD1. Losses at the gene ends were 3 bases for V and 5 bases for J; bases not matched to a gene: 9. This CDR3 spans 16 amino acids. Per germline, CDR1 SGHRS and CDR2 YFSETQ. CDR3 amino acids: CASSSQTGGFGDTQYF. CDR3 DNA: TGCGCCAGCAGCTCCCAGACAGGGGGCTTTGGAGATACGCAGTATTTT.

The table lists this clone with a count of one. The chain recombines TRBV19 with TRBJ2-1, with TRBD2 as a possible D gene (5 bases). V lost 0 bases and J lost 4, with 10 bases in between. Per germline, CDR1 LNHDA and CDR2 SQIVND (reference sequence). The length of the CDR3 is 15 residues. CDR3 sequence reads: CASSIDTGGYNEQFF. In DNA form, the CDR3 reads TGTGCCAGTAGTATAGATACCGGAGGTTACAATGAGCAGTTCTTC.

This clone was seen a few times. This sequence joins TRBV30 and TRBJ1-4; TRBD1 agrees at 9 bases. Germline V gives CDR1 GTSNPN, CDR2 SVGIG (reference sequence). This CDR3 is built from 14 residues. Unmatched junction bases numbered 7, after V lost 5 bases and J lost 6 bases. CDR3 bases: TGTGCCTGGGGGGGACAGGGCTATGATGAAAAACTGTTTTTT. Protein: CAWGGQGYDEKLFF.

In DNA, the CDR3 is TGTGCCAGCAGCTTAATGTCCGGAACGGCTGAAGCTTTCTTT. It is translated as CASSLMSGTAEAFF. V usage is TRBV7-2 and J usage is TRBJ1-1; D is unclear. Per germline, CDR1 SGHTA and CDR2 FQGNSA. This CDR3 comprises 14 residues. V was clipped by 2 bases and J by 6 bases, with 13 bases between them.

This clone has only a few counts. The chain links TRBV18 to TRBJ1-1; unclear D gene. The CDR3 is 16 amino acids. Germline values: CDR1 KGHSH, CDR2 LQKENI. Trimming removed 5 bases from V and 0 bases from J, with 16 bases in between. CDR3 protein: CASSWSSRAVNTEAFF. DNA for the CDR3: TGTGCCAGCTCATGGTCTTCGCGGGCGGTGAACACTGAAGCTTTCTTT.

The V and J genes are TRBV7-9 and TRBJ1-1, with no clear D. Trimming removed 1 base at V and 1 base at J, with 7 bases between. Germline values: CDR1 SEHNR, CDR2 FQNEAQ (reference sequence). The CDR3 covers 14 residues. The CDR3 sequence: CASSLVAENTEAFF. The CDR3, as DNA: TGTGCCAGCAGCTTAGTCGCGGAGAACACTGAAGCTTTCTTT.

The rearrangement joins TRBV9 to TRBJ1-3; no firm D call. Germline values: CDR1 SGDLS, CDR2 YYNGEE. Trimming removed 0 bases at V and 0 bases at J, with 10 bases between. This CDR3 contains 16 residues. DNA of the CDR3: TGTGCCAGCAGCGTAGTCGGGGTGCACTCTGGAAACACCATATATTTT. As protein: CASSVVGVHSGNTIYF. Complete variable domain (other parts from reference TRBV9 and TRBJ1-3): DSGVTQTPKHLITATGQRVTLRCSPRSGDLSVYWYQQSLDQGLQFLIQYYNGEERAKGNILERFSAQQFPDLHSELNLSSLELGDSALYFCASSVVGVHSGNTIYFGEGSWLTVV.

The chain combines TRBV4-1 with TRBJ1-1; D is possibly TRBD1 (6 bases). There are 15 residues in the CDR3. Per the germline V gene, CDR1 is MGHRA and CDR2 is YSYEKL. V was shortened by 0 bases and J by 10 bases, with 18 bases between the two germline ends. The CDR3 DNA sequence: TGCGCCAGCAGCCAAGATGTGCAGGGGTATTACGGAGCTTTCTTT. Amino acid sequence: CASSQDVQGYYGAFF.

The chain has TRBV28 and TRBJ2-7, with TRBD2 matching over 8 bases. Losses at the gene ends were 3 bases for V and 2 bases for J; bases not matched to a gene: 6. CDR1 and CDR2 (germline): MDHEN, SYDVKM. The CDR3 has 15 amino acids. The CDR3 nucleotides read TGTGCCAGCAGTTTTGGGGCTAGCGGGCCCTACGAGCAGTACTTC. Its protein product is CASSFGASGPYEQYF.

The chain links TRBV2 to TRBJ2-2; no definite D call. This CDR3 region has 16 residues. Per germline, CDR1 SNHLY and CDR2 FYNNEI. V was shortened by 3 bases and J by 0 bases, with 11 bases between the two germline ends. The CDR3 DNA reads as TGTGCCAGCAGTGAGGAAAGGGTTGCGAACACCGGGGAGCTGTTTTTT. Its protein product is CASSEERVANTGELFF. The whole variable domain, remainder taken from reference TRBV2 and TRBJ2-2, is EPEVTQTPSHQVTQMGQEVILRCVPISNHLYFYWYRQILGQKVEFLVSFYNNEISEKSEIFDDQFSVERPDGSNFTLKIRSTKLEDSAMYFCASSEERVANTGELFFGEGSRLTVL.

The V call is TRBV5-1, the J call TRBJ2-3; TRBD2 matches at 7 bases. V gave up 4 bases and J gave up 3 bases; unmatched junction bases: 11. CDR3 length: 16 residues. In germline, CDR1 is SGHRS, CDR2 YFSETQ. This CDR3 reads CASSPGGLWSTDTQYF. In DNA, the CDR3 is TGCGCCAGCAGCCCGGGGGGACTTTGGAGTACAGATACGCAGTATTTT.

The rearrangement uses TRBV6-6 and TRBJ2-7; TRBD2 aligns across 9 bases. CDR3 length equals 13 residues. V dropped 5 bases and J dropped 4; count of bases not matched to a gene: 3. Germline V gene data show CDR1 as MNHNY and CDR2 as SVGAGI (reference sequence). The CDR3 here is CASSMGLAYEQYF. The CDR3 DNA reads TGTGCCAGCAGTATGGGACTAGCTTACGAGCAGTACTTC.

The chain has TRBV6-5 and TRBJ1-1, with TRBD1 as a possible D gene (5 bases). Trimming took off 0 bases at V and 5 bases at J, with 16 bases between the two ends. This CDR3 is 16 amino acids long. The germline gives CDR1 MNHEY, CDR2 SVGAGI. In DNA, the CDR3 is TGTGCCAGCAGTTACTCCGGGGGGAGAGTTGGAACTGAAGCTTTCTTT. It codes for CASSYSGGRVGTEAFF.

The rearrangement links TRBV7-6 to TRBJ1-5, with D unresolved. V was trimmed by 5 bases and J by 4 bases, leaving 9 bases between them. From germline, CDR1 is SGHVS and CDR2 FNYEAQ. This CDR3 is built from 13 residues. DNA of the CDR3: TGTGCCAGCAGCCAGCAGAGAAATCAGCCCCAGCATTTT. Residues: CASSQQRNQPQHF.

This clone was counted once. This chain joins TRBV6-1 and TRBJ1-3, with D tentatively TRBD1 (5 bases). The V and J ends lost 2 bases and 4 bases respectively, with 9 bases between them. Germline lookup yields CDR1 MNHNS and CDR2 SASEGT. CDR3 length equals 14 residues. The CDR3 coding sequence is TGTGCCAGCAGTGAACAGGGTTCCGGAAACACCATATATTTT. This gives the protein CASSEQGSGNTIYF.

The chain links TRBV5-6 to TRBJ1-3, with unresolved D. Trimming removed 1 base from V and 0 bases from J, with 5 bases in between. CDR1 and CDR2 (germline): SGHDT, YYEEEE. The CDR3 runs to 14 residues. The CDR3 DNA reads TGTGCCAGCAGCTTGCAGAGCTCTGGAAACACCATATATTTT. Its translation is CASSLQSSGNTIYF.

This clone was counted between two and nine times. The genes are TRBV27 and TRBJ1-5, with 9 bases fitting TRBD1. V was clipped by 8 bases and J by 9 bases; unmatched bases: 8. The CDR3 covers 13 residues. Germline V gives CDR1 MNHEY, CDR2 SMNVEV (reference sequence). CDR3 amino acids: CASSRQGVLPQHF. The DNA of the CDR3 is TGTGCCAGCTCGCGACAGGGGGTGTTGCCCCAGCATTTT.